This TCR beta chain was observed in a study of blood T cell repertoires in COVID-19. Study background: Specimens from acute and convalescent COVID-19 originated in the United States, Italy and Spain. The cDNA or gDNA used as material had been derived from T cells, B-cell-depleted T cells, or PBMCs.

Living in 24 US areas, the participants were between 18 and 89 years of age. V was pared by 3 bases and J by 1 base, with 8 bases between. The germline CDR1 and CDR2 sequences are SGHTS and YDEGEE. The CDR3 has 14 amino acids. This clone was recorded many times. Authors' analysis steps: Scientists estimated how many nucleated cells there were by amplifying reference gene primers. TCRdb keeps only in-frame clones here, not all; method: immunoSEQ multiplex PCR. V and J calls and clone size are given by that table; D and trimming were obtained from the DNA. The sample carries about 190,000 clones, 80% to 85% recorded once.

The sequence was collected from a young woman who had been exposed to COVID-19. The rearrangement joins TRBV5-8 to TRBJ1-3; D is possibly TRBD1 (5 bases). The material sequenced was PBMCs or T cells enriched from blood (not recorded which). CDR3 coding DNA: TGTGCCAGCAGCTACGGGGGGTCTGGAAACACCATATATTTT. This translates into CASSYGGSGNTIYF.